The 22 T cell receptor beta chains given below trace back to one sample, sequenced in a study of blood T cell repertoires in COVID-19. Assay used: immunoSEQ multiplex PCR; TCRdb lists only in-frame clones, some missing. The data show approximately 410,000 clones, more than 80% seen once. The specimen sequenced was peripheral blood. The receptors stem from a woman in her twenties or thirties with active or convalescent COVID-19.

The gene calls are TRBV5-4 and TRBJ2-1; TRBD1 aligns across 11 bases. Losses at the gene ends were 4 bases for V and 9 bases for J; bases not matched to a gene: 12. CDR1 and CDR2 (germline): SGHNT, YYREEE (reference sequence). The CDR3 is made up of 16 amino acids. As DNA, the CDR3 is TGTGCCAGCAGCGGCAGCCGGGACAGGGGGGGTGGTGAGCAGTTCTTC. It codes for CASSGSRDRGGGEQFF.

The table lists this clone with a count of one. The CDR3 sequence: CASSLWPGDEAFF. The DNA of the CDR3 is TGTGCCAGCAGCTTGTGGCCAGGGGACGAAGCTTTCTTT. This chain connects TRBV5-6 to TRBJ1-1, with a weak D call TRBD1 (6 bases). The CDR3 consists of 13 residues. V lost 1 base and J lost 8, with 12 bases in between. CDR1 and CDR2 from the germline V gene are SGHDT and YYEEEE.

The chain couples TRBV6-5 to TRBJ1-2; D uncertain. Trimming removed 4 bases from V and 5 bases from J, with 11 bases in between. This CDR3 is 13 amino acids long. Germline CDR1 MNHEY, CDR2 SVGAGI. Here the CDR3 DNA reads TGTGCCAGCAGTTTTGGTCCCAGATATGGCTACACCTTC. Translation gives CASSFGPRYGYTF.

The chain employs TRBV10-2 and TRBJ2-7; TRBD2 matches at 9 bases. The V gene's germline CDR1 is WSHSY and CDR2 SAAADI. J gave up 5 bases and V 9 bases, and 8 bases lay outside the gene matches. The CDR3 is 13 amino acids. The CDR3 protein is CASASGEGDEQYF. Here the CDR3 DNA reads TGCGCCAGTGCTAGCGGGGAAGGGGACGAGCAGTACTTC.

The V gene is TRBV9, the J gene TRBJ2-1; the match to TRBD2 covers 11 bases. The J segment lost 7 bases and the V segment lost 3 bases, leaving 9 bases of the junction unmatched. The CDR3 covers 16 residues. Germline V gene sequence: CDR1 SGDLS, CDR2 YYNGEE. CDR3 nucleotide sequence: TGTGCCAGCAGCGACTGGGGGACTAGCGGCCCTAATGAGCAGTTCTTC. Residues: CASSDWGTSGPNEQFF.

The V gene is TRBV7-9, the J gene TRBJ1-2; maybe TRBD1 (5 bases). Germline V lookup: CDR1 SEHNR, CDR2 FQNEAQ (reference sequence). Trimming cost V 5 bases and J 6 bases, with 22 bases left between them. The CDR3 has 16 amino acids. CDR3 region: CASSPMAGVPSHGYTF. CDR3 in DNA: TGTGCCAGCAGCCCCATGGCGGGGGTTCCCTCCCATGGCTACACCTTC.

The table lists this clone with a count of one. This same CDR3 is encoded by further DNA sequences in the sample. The CDR3 nucleotides are TGTGCCAGCAGCGGAGGCGTTAATGAAAAACTGTTTTTT. Residues: CASSGGVNEKLFF. The genes are TRBV5-5 and TRBJ1-4; D is uncertain. This CDR3 is 13 amino acids long. CDR1 is SGHKS, CDR2 YYEKEE, per germline (reference sequence). The ends were cut back, 4 bases at V and 4 bases at J, with 8 bases in the middle.

Of note for this clone: Other DNA sequences within the sample encode an identical CDR3. The chain links TRBV6-5 to TRBJ2-3; D remains ambiguous. CDR1 is MNHEY and CDR2 is SVGAGI in the germline V gene. The length of the CDR3 is 12 residues. Deletions cut 8 bases from V and 0 bases from J, with 6 bases between. CDR3 region: CASSQSTDTQYF. CDR3 nucleotides: TGTGCCAGCTCCCAGAGCACAGATACGCAGTATTTT.

This clone appeared a single time. The chain links TRBV15 to TRBJ1-1; D is uncertain. Germline V gene data show CDR1 as LNHNV and CDR2 as YYDKDF (reference sequence). The V end lost 0 bases, the J end lost 3 bases, and 8 bases lay between the germline ends. This CDR3 has 14 amino acids. CDR3 sequence (DNA): TGTGCCACCAGCAGAGATCGGGGTCACACTGAAGCTTTCTTT. This encodes CATSRDRGHTEAFF.

The chain employs TRBV10-3 and TRBJ2-5; 8 nucleotides align to TRBD2. This CDR3 spans 14 amino acids. Trimming removed 3 bases from V and 1 base from J; junction bases left unmatched: 1. Per the germline V gene, CDR1 is ENHRY and CDR2 is SYGVKD. The CDR3 loop is CAISDSGAQETQYF. CDR3 bases: TGTGCCATCAGTGATAGCGGGGCCCAAGAGACCCAGTACTTC.

V is TRBV7-8 and J is TRBJ1-6, with D maybe TRBD1 (5 bases). The V and J ends lost 5 bases and 0 bases respectively, with 14 bases between them. The CDR3 contains 17 residues. Germline lookup yields CDR1 SGHVS and CDR2 FQNEAQ. The chain's CDR3 is CASSQRGSSSYNSPLHF. The CDR3 DNA reads TGTGCCAGCAGCCAGCGGGGGTCGAGCTCCTATAATTCACCCCTCCACTTT.

The rearrangement uses TRBV7-9 and TRBJ1-4, with D hard to call. CDR1 and CDR2 (germline): SEHNR, FQNEAQ (reference sequence). V shed 1 base and J shed 4 bases, with 16 bases lying between them. CDR3 size: 17 residues. CDR3 bases: TGTGCCAGCAGCTTAGGGCCCTCCGGGATGAATAATGAAAAACTGTTTTTT. The encoded protein is CASSLGPSGMNNEKLFF.

The table lists this clone with a few counts. The V and J genes are TRBV4-1 and TRBJ1-4, with a tentative D call TRBD1 (6 bases). Trimming removed 1 base at V and 4 bases at J, with 7 bases between. This CDR3 contains 14 residues. Germline assignment: CDR1 MGHRA and CDR2 YSYEKL. CDR3 bases: TGCGCCAGCAGCCAAGGACAGGTTAATGAAAAACTGTTTTTT. Encoded protein: CASSQGQVNEKLFF.

This sequence joins TRBV18 and TRBJ2-2; TRBD2 is a possible D gene (5 bases). This CDR3 has 18 amino acids. V lost 1 base to trimming and J lost 3 bases, with 18 bases between them. Germline V gives CDR1 KGHSH, CDR2 LQKENI. The CDR3 sequence is CASSPQRGSTGYTGELFF. In nucleotides, the CDR3 is TGTGCCAGCTCACCACAGCGCGGGTCGACTGGATACACCGGGGAGCTGTTTTTT.

The chain recombines TRBV3-1 (or the pseudogene TRBV3-2) with TRBJ2-5, with D maybe TRBD2 (5 bases). Germline V gene sequence: CDR1 LGHDT, CDR2 YNNKEL (reference sequence). This CDR3 region has 16 residues. The germline V and J ends were trimmed by 4 bases and 2 bases, with 17 bases remaining between them. The CDR3 loop reads CASSPTGPGGQETQYF. The CDR3 DNA follows: TGTGCCAGCAGCCCGACCGGGCCAGGCGGGCAAGAGACCCAGTACTTC.

The chain has TRBV27 and TRBJ2-2; D unresolved. The germline V gene has CDR1 MNHEY and CDR2 SMNVEV (reference sequence). This CDR3 region has 14 residues. V was cut by 3 bases and J by 5 bases, with 10 bases left in between. The CDR3 region has the DNA TGTGCCAGCAGTTTGTCGGGTGCGACCGGGGAGCTGTTTTTT. It specifies CASSLSGATGELFF.

V is TRBV7-9 and J is TRBJ1-1; D not certain. CDR1 and CDR2 (germline): SEHNR, FQNEAQ (reference sequence). The CDR3 has 16 amino acids. V was clipped by 3 bases and J by 1 base, with 15 bases between them. The DNA for the CDR3 is TGTGCCAGCAGCTTCAATCAGGAGGAAGCGAACACTGAAGCTTTCTTT. It translates to CASSFNQEEANTEAFF.

The chain employs TRBV5-5 and TRBJ2-7, with D tentatively TRBD2 (5 bases). This CDR3 has 17 residues. CDR1 is SGHKS and CDR2 is YYEKEE in the germline V gene (reference sequence). V was trimmed by 1 base and J by 4 bases, leaving 21 bases between them. CDR3 loop: CASSLRIDIPPGYEQYF. The CDR3 DNA reads TGTGCCAGCAGCTTGCGAATCGACATCCCCCCGGGGTACGAGCAGTACTTC.

This clone was observed a single time. Other DNA sequences in the sample encode the same CDR3. The CDR3 region is CSVEVGYGYTF. The CDR3 DNA follows: TGCAGCGTTGAAGTCGGCTATGGCTACACCTTC. The V and J genes are TRBV29-1 and TRBJ1-2; D is unresolved. V was pared by 1 base and J by 4 bases, with 4 bases between. CDR1 is SQVTM and CDR2 is ANQGSEA in the germline V gene. This CDR3 contains 11 residues. The entire variable domain, with the rest obtained from reference TRBV29-1 and TRBJ1-2, is as follows: SAVISQKPSRDICQRGTSLTIQCQVDSQVTMMFWYRQQPGQSLTLIATANQGSEATYESGFVIDKFPISRPNLTFSTLTVSNMSPEDSSIYLCSVEVGYGYTFGSGTRLTVV.

The J gene is TRBJ2-1, the V gene TRBV21-1; whether TRBD2, the table's D call, matches the DNA was not checked. TRBV21-1 represents a pseudogene. The CDR3 has 15 residues. This CDR3 reads CASSKRGGASNEQFF. CDR3 bases: TGTGCCAGCAGCAAGCGAGGGGGGGCCTCCAATGAGCAGTTCTTC.

V usage is TRBV29-1 and J usage is TRBJ2-7; D is possibly TRBD2 (6 bases). The CDR3 totals 13 residues. The V gene lost 4 bases and the J gene lost 1 base, with 11 bases spanning the gap. Germline CDR1 is SQVTM and CDR2 is ANQGSEA. The CDR3 spells CSVGGTLSYEQYF. The CDR3 DNA reads as TGCAGCGTTGGCGGGACGCTGTCCTACGAGCAGTACTTC.

The chain couples TRBV5-1 to TRBJ1-2; a weak D match, TRBD1 (5 bases). This CDR3 has 16 amino acids. V was trimmed by 4 bases and J by 4 bases, leaving 20 bases between them. Looked up from germline, CDR1 is SGHRS and CDR2 is YFSETQ. This CDR3 is CASSPTQDTAFYGYTF. The DNA for the CDR3 is TGCGCCAGCAGCCCGACCCAGGACACTGCATTCTATGGCTACACCTTC.